This note documents a single T cell receptor (beta chain) sequence. What it binds is not known. The data were produced by immunoSEQ multiplex PCR, yet TCRdb's version contains in-frame clones alone and is incomplete. The sample consists of around 15,000 clones, over 75% of them appearing once. This record belongs to a study of graft-versus-host responses after intestinal transplantation. About the research overall: Among the recipients, transplants were multivisceral, liver-intestinal, or isolated intestinal. Following induction with anti-thymocyte globulin, all recipients were given tacrolimus and steroids for about three years.

Study-wide points: Early post-transplant HvG declines tracked with peak circulating GvH clone levels. Ileal or blood samples showed some GvH clones first, and such clones were also found in recipient marrow.

The length of the CDR3 is 13 residues. Germline V CDR1 and CDR2: ENHRY, SYGVKD. The V end was cut by 4 bases, the J end by 4 bases, with 8 bases between. This chain links TRBV10-3 with TRBJ1-5, with a tentative D call TRBD1 (5 bases). The source material was PBMCs, sampled 110 days after intestinal transplant. The sequence was obtained from a human patient who received an intestinal transplant, so some T cells may come from the graft donor. CDR3 DNA sequence: TGTGCCATCAGTGCAGGGATAAATCAGCCCCAGCATTTT. This codes for CAISAGINQPQHF.